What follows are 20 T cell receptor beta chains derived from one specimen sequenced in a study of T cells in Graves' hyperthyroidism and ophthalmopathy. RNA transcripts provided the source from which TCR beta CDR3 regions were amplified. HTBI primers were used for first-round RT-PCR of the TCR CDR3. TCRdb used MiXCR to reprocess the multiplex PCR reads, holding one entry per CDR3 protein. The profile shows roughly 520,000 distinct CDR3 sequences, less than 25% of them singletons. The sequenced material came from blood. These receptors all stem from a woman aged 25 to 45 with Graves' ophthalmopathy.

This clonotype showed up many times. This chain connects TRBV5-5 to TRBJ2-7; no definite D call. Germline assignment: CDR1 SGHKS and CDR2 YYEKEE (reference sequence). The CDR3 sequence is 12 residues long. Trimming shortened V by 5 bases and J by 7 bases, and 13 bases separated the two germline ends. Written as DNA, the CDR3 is TGTGCCAGCAGTCATCAATGGGGTGAGCAGTACTTC. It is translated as CASSHQWGEQYF.

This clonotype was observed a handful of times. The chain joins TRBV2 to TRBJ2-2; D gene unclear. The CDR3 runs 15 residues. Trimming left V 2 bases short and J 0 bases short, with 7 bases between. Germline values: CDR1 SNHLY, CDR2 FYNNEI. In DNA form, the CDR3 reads TGTGCCAGCAGTGAACAGCGCGCGAACACCGGGGAGCTGTTTTTT. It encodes CASSEQRANTGELFF.

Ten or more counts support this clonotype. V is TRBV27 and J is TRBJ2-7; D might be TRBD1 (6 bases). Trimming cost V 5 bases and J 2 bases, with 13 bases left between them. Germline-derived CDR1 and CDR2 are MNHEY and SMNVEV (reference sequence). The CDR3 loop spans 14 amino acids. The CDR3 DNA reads TGTGCCAGCAGTCTCAGGGGACACACCTACGAGCAGTACTTC. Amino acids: CASSLRGHTYEQYF.

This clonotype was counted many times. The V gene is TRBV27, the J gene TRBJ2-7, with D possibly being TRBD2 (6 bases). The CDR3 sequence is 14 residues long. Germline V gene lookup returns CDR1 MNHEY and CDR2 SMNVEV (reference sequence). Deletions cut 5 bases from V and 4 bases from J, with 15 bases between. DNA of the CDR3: TGTGCCAGCAGTCTGGGGGACTCCCAGTACGAGCAGTACTTC. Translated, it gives CASSLGDSQYEQYF.

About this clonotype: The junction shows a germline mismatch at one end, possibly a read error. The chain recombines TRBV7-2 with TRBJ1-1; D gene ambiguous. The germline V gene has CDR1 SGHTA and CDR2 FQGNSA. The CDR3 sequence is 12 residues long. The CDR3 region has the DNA TGTGCCAGCAGCTTAGTCGGCGCTGAAGCTTGCTTT. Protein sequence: CASSLVGAEACF.

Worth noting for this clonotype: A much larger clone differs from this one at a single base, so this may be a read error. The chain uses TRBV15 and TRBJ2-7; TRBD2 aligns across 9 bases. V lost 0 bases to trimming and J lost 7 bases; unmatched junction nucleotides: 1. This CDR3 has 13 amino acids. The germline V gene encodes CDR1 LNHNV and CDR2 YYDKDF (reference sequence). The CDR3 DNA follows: TGTGCCACCAGCAGAGAGCGGGGGGGTGAGCAGTACTTC. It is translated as CATSRERGGEQYF.

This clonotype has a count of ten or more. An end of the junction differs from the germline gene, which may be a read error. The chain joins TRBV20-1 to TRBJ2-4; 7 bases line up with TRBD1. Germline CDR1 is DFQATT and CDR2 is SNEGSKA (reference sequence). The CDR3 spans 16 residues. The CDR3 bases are TGCAGTGCACCTAGGGGGCAGGGTCTTGACAAAAACATTAAGTACTTC. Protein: CSAPRGQGLDKNIKYF.

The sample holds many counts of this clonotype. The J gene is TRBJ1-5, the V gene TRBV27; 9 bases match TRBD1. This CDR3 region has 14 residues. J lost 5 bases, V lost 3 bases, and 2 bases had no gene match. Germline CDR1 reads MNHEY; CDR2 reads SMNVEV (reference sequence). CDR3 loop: CASSFRDRDQPQHF. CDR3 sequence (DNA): TGTGCCAGCAGTTTCCGGGACAGGGATCAGCCCCAGCATTTT.

CDR3 nucleotides: TGCAGTGCCTCCCAAGGGGAATACGAGCAGTACTTC. This sequence encodes CSASQGEYEQYF. V and J are TRBV20-1 and TRBJ2-7; D may be TRBD1 (5 bases). Germline V gives CDR1 DFQATT, CDR2 SNEGSKA (reference sequence). The CDR3 runs 12 residues. V was shortened by 6 bases and J by 4 bases, with 13 bases between the two germline ends.

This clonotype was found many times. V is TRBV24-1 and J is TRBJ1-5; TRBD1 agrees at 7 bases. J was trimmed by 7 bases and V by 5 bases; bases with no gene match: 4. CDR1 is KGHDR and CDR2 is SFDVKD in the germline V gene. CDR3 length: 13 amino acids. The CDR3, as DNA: TGTGCCACCAGTGGGACAGGAATGCAGCCCCAGCATTTT. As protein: CATSGTGMQPQHF.

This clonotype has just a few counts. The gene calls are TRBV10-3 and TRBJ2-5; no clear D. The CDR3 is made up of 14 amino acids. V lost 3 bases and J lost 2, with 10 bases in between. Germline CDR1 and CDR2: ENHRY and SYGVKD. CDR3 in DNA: TGTGCCATCAGTGACGGTCAGCAGCAAGAGACCCAGTACTTC. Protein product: CAISDGQQQETQYF.

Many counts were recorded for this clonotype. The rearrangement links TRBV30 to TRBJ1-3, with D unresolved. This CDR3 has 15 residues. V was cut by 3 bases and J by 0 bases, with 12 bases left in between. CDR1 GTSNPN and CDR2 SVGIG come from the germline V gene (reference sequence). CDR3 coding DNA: TGTGCCTGGAGCCCTACGCGGACCTCTGGAAACACCATATATTTT. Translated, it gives CAWSPTRTSGNTIYF.

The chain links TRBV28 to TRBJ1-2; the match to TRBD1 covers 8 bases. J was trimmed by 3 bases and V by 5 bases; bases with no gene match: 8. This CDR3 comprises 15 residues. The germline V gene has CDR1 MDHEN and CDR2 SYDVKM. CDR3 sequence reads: CASSAPGTGHYGYTF. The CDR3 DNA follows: TGTGCCAGCAGTGCGCCCGGGACAGGCCACTATGGCTACACCTTC.

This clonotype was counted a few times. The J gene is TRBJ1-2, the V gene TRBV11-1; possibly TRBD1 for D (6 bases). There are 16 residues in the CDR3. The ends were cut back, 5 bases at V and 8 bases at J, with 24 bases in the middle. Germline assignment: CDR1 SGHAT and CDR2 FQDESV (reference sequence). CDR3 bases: TGTGCCAGCAGCCAAAGCGGGGGCTCAAAATCGGGAGGCTACACCTTC. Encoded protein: CASSQSGGSKSGGYTF.

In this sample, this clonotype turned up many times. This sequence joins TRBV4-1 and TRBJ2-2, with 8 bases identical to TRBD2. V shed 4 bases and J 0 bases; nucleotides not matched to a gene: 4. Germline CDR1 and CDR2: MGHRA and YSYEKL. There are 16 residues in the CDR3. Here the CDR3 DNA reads TGCGCCAGCAGCCCTACTAGCGGACCGAACACCGGGGAGCTGTTTTTT. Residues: CASSPTSGPNTGELFF.

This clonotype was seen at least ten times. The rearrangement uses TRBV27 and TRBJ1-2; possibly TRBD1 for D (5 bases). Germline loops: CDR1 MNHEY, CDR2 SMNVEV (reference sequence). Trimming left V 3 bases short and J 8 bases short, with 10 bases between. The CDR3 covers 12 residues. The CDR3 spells CASSFMGGGYTF. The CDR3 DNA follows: TGTGCCAGCAGTTTTATGGGGGGGGGCTACACCTTC.

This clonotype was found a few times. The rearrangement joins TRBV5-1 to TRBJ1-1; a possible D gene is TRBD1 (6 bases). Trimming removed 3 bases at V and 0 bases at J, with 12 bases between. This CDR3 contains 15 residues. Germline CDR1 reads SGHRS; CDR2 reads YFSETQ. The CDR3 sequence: CASSSGDTLNTEAFF. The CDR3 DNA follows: TGCGCCAGCAGCTCCGGGGACACTTTGAACACTGAAGCTTTCTTT.

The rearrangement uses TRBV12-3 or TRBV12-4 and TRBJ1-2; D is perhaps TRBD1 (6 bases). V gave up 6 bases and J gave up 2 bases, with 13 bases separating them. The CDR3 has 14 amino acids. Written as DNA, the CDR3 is TGTGCCAGCAGAAAAAGAGGGGGAAACTATGGCTACACCTTC. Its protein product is CASRKRGGNYGYTF.

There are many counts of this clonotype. CDR3 nucleotides: TGCAGTGCTAGACAGCCTACCTCTGGAAACACCATATATTTT. Protein product: CSARQPTSGNTIYF. The V and J genes are TRBV20-1 and TRBJ1-3; D is unclear. Deletions cut 2 bases from V and 0 bases from J, with 8 bases between. The V gene's germline CDR1 is DFQATT and CDR2 SNEGSKA (reference sequence). This CDR3 is 14 amino acids long.

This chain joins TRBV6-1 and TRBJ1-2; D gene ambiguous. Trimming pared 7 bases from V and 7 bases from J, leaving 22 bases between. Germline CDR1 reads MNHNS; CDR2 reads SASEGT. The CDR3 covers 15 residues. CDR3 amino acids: CASKWMWGADAGYTF. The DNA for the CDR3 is TGTGCCAGCAAATGGATGTGGGGAGCGGACGCTGGCTACACCTTC.